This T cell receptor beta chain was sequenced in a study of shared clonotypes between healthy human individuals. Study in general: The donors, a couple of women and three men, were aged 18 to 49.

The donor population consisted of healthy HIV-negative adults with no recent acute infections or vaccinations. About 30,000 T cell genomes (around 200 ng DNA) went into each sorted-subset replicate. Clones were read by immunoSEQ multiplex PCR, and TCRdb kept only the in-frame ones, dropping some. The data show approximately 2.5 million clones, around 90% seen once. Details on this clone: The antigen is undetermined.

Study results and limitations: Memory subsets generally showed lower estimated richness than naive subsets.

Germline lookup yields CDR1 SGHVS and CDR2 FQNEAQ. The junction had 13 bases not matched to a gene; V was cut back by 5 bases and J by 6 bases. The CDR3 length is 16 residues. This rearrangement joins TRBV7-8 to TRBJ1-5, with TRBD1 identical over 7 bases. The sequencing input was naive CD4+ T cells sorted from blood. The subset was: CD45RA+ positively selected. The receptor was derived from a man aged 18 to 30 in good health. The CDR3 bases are TGTGCCAGCAGCAAACTAACAGGGGTAGGAGGTCAGCCCCAGCATTTT. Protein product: CASSKLTGVGGQPQHF.